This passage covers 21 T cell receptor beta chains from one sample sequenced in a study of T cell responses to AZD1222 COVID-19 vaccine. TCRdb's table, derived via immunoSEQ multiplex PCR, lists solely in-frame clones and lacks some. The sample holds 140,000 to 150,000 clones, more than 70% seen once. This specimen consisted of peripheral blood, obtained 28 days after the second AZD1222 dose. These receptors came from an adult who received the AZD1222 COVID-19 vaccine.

The CDR3 nucleotides are TGTGCCAGCAGCGTAGCCGGGACTAGCGGTTACGAGCAGTACTTC. Its translation: CASSVAGTSGYEQYF. This chain uses TRBV9 with TRBJ2-7, with TRBD2 matching over 11 bases. This CDR3 is 15 amino acids long. The V segment lost 0 bases and the J segment 4 bases; nucleotides outside the gene matches: 3. Germline V gene data show CDR1 as SGDLS and CDR2 as YYNGEE.

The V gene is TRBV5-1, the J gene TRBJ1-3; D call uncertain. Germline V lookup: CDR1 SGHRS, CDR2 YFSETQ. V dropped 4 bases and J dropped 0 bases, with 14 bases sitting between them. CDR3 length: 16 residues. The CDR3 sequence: CASSPDLLFSGNTIYF. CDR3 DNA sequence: TGCGCCAGCAGCCCCGATCTTCTCTTCTCTGGAAACACCATATATTTT.

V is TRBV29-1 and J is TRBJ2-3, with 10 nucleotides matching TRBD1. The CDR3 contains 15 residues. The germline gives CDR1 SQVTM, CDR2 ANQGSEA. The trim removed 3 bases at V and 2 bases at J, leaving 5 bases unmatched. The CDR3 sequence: CSVDPGQGNTDTQYF. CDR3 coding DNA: TGCAGCGTTGACCCGGGACAGGGGAACACAGATACGCAGTATTTT.

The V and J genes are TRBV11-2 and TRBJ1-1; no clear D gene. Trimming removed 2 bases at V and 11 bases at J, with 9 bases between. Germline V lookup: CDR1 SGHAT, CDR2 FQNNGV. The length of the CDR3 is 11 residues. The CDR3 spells CASSLNEVAFF. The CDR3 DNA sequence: TGTGCCAGCAGCTTAAATGAGGTGGCTTTCTTT. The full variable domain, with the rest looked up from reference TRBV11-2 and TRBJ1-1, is EAGVAQSPRYKIIEKRQSVAFWCNPISGHATLYWYQQILGQGPKLLIQFQNNGVVDDSQLPKDRFSAERLKGVDSTLKIQPAKLEDSAVYLCASSLNEVAFFGQGTRLTVV.

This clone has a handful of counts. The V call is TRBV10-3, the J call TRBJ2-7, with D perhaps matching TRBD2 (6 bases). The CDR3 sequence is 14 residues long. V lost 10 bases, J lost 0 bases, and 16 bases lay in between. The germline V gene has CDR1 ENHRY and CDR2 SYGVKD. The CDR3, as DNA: TGTGCCACCCTGAGCGGGCTCGGCTCCTACGAGCAGTACTTC. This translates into CATLSGLGSYEQYF.

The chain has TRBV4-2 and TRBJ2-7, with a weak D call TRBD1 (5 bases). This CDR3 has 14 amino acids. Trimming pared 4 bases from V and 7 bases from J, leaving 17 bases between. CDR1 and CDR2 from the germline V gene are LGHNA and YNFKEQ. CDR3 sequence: CASSPLAQGWEQYF. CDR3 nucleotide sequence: TGTGCCAGCAGCCCCCTGGCCCAGGGATGGGAGCAGTACTTC.

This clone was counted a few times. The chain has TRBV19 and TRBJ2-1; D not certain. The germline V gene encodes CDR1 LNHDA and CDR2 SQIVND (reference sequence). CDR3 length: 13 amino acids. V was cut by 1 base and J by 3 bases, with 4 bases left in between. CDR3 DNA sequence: TGTGCCAGTAGTATAGGGAACTACAATGAGCAGTTCTTC. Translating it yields CASSIGNYNEQFF.

CDR3 residues: CASGGGSGPLHF. CDR3 coding DNA: TGTGCCAGCGGAGGGGGTAGTGGGCCCCTCCACTTT. V is TRBV27 and J is TRBJ1-6; D perhaps matches TRBD1 (6 bases). Germline V gives CDR1 MNHEY, CDR2 SMNVEV (reference sequence). With 8 bases removed from V and 13 bases from J, the gap between germline ends came to 15 bases. The CDR3 extends over 12 amino acids.

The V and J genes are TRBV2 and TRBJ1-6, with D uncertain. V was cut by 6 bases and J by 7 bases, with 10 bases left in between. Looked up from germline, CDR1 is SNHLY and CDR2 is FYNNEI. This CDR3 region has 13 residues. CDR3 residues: CASREEGNSPLHF. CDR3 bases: TGTGCCAGCAGGGAGGAAGGCAATTCACCCCTCCACTTT.

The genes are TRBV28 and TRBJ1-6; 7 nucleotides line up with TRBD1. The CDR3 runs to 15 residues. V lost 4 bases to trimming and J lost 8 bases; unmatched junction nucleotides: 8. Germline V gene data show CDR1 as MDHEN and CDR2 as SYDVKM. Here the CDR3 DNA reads TGTGCCAGCAGTTCAACTGACAGGGCGCATTCACCCCTCCACTTT. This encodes CASSSTDRAHSPLHF. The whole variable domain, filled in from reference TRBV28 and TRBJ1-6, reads DVKVTQSSRYLVKRTGEKVFLECVQDMDHENMFWYRQDPGLGLRLIYFSYDVKMKEKGDIPEGYSVSREKKERFSLILESASTNQTSMYLCASSSTDRAHSPLHFGNGTRLTVT.

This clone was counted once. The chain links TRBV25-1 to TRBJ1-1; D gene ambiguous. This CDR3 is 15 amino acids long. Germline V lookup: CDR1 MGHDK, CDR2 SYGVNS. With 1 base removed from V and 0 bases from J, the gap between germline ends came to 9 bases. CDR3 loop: CASSEFGILNTEAFF. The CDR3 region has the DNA TGTGCCAGCAGTGAATTTGGGATTTTGAACACTGAAGCTTTCTTT. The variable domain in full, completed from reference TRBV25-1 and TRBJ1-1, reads EADIYQTPRYLVIGTGKKITLECSQTMGHDKMYWYQQDPGMELHLIHYSYGVNSTEKGDLSSESTVSRIRTEHFPLTLESARPSHTSQYLCASSEFGILNTEAFFGQGTRLTVV.

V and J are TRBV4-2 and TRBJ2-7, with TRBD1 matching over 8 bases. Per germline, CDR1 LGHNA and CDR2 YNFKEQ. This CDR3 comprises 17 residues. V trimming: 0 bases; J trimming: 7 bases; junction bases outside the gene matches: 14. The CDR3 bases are TGTGCCAGCAGCCAAGAAACAGGGGGTAGGGTGGGTATAGAGCAGTACTTC. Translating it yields CASSQETGGRVGIEQYF.

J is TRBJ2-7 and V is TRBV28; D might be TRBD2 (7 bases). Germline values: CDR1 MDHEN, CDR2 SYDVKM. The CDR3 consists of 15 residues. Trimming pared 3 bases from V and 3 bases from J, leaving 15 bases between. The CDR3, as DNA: TGTGCCAGCAGTTTCGGCGGGGGCGATGGCTACGAGCAGTACTTC. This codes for CASSFGGGDGYEQYF. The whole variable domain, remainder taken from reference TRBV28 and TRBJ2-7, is DVKVTQSSRYLVKRTGEKVFLECVQDMDHENMFWYRQDPGLGLRLIYFSYDVKMKEKGDIPEGYSVSREKKERFSLILESASTNQTSMYLCASSFGGGDGYEQYFGPGTRLTVT.

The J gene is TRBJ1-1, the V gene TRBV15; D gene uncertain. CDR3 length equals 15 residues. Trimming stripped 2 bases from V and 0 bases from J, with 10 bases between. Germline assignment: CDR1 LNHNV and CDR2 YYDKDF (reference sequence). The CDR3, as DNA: TGTGCCACCAGCAGACCAATTCGGGTGAACACTGAAGCTTTCTTT. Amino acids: CATSRPIRVNTEAFF.

DNA for the CDR3: TGTGCCAGCAGCTTCCAAAGCGCGAACACCGGGGAGCTGTTTTTT. Encoded protein: CASSFQSANTGELFF. The gene calls are TRBV7-8 and TRBJ2-2, with D uncertain. This CDR3 spans 15 amino acids. The V end was cut by 3 bases, the J end by 0 bases, with 8 bases between. Germline assignment: CDR1 SGHVS and CDR2 FQNEAQ.

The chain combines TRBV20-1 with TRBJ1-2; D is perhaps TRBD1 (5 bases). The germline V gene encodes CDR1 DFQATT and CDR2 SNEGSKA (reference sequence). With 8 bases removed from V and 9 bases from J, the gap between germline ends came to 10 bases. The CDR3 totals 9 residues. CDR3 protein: CSPEGSYTF. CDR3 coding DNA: TGCAGTCCAGAGGGGAGCTACACCTTC.

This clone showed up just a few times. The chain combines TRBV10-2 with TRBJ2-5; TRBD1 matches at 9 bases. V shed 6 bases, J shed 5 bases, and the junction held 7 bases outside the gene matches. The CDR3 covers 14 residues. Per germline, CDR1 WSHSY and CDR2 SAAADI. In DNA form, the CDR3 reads TGCGCCAGCAGAGTACAGGGGGCAGGGGAGACCCAGTACTTC. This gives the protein CASRVQGAGETQYF.

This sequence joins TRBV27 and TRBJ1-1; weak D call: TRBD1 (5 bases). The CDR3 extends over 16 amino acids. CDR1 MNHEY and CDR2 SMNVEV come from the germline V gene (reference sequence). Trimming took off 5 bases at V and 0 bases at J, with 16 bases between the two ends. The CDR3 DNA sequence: TGTGCCAGCAGTCTAAACAGGCTCTCAATGAACACTGAAGCTTTCTTT. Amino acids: CASSLNRLSMNTEAFF.

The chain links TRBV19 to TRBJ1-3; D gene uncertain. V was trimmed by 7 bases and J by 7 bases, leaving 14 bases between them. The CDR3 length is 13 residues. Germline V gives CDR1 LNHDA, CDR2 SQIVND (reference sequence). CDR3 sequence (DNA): TGTGCCAGTACACCGGAGGGATGGAACACCATATATTTT. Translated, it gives CASTPEGWNTIYF.

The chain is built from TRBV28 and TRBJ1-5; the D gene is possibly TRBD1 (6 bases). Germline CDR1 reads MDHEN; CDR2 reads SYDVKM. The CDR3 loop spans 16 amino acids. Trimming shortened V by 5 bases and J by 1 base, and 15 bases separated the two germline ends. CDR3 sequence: CASSPPGGWSNQPQHF. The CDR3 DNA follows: TGTGCCAGCAGTCCCCCCGGGGGCTGGAGCAATCAGCCCCAGCATTTT.

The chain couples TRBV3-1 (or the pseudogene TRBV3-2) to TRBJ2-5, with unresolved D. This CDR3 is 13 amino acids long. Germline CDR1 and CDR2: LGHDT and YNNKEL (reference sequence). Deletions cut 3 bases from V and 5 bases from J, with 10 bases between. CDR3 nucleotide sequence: TGTGCCAGCAGCCAGACTGGGAAGGAGACCCAGTACTTC. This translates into CASSQTGKETQYF.